This TCR beta chain was sequenced during a study of T cells in localized non-small cell lung cancer. Broader study findings: T cell clonality was highest in uninvolved adjacent lung, above tumor. Because researchers sequenced only one region of the tumor, heterogeneity is still possible.

Comment on this clone: Its antigen is undetermined.

V was cut by 4 bases and J by 4 bases, with 5 bases left in between. Germline V gives CDR1 MNHNS, CDR2 SASEGT. The CDR3 has 13 amino acids. Sequencing used immunoSEQ multiplex PCR; TCRdb keeps in-frame clones, though not all of them. In the table there are around 41,000 clones, around 83% of which are singletons. This rearrangement joins TRBV6-1 to TRBJ1-6; D unresolved. The material was PBMCs, obtained before any cancer treatment. The clonotype was recovered from a man aged 40 to 70 with stage II lung adenocarcinoma. The CDR3 DNA sequence: TGTGCCAGCAGTGCGGGGTATAATTCACCCCTCCACTTT. It codes for CASSAGYNSPLHF.